The 15 T cell receptor beta chains listed next were all sequenced from one sample in a study of blood T cell repertoires in COVID-19. Repertoires were generated with immunoSEQ multiplex PCR, while TCRdb's copy carries only in-frame clones and drops some. Of some 200,000 clones listed, around 87% are singletons. Sequencing was done on a sample of peripheral blood. The receptor set was obtained from a man aged 35-49 years with active or convalescent COVID-19.

This sequence joins TRBV7-2 and TRBJ1-2; 8 bases agree with TRBD1. Germline V CDR1 and CDR2: SGHTA, FQGNSA. The CDR3 runs to 16 residues. V was pared by 5 bases and J by 4 bases, with 12 bases of the junction left unmatched. The CDR3 sequence: CASSPRQGSLFYGYTF. CDR3 nucleotides: TGTGCCAGCAGCCCTCGACAGGGGTCACTCTTCTATGGCTACACCTTC.

The chain has TRBV2 and TRBJ2-2, with 7 bases aligning to TRBD1. Germline trimming cut 7 bases from V and 5 bases from J; bases unmatched to any gene: 10. Germline V lookup: CDR1 SNHLY, CDR2 FYNNEI. The CDR3 has 15 amino acids. CDR3 nucleotides: TGTGCCAGCACCCCGGAACAGGGGCGTACCGGGGAGCTGTTTTTT. As protein: CASTPEQGRTGELFF.

This clone was recorded only once. V and J are TRBV2 and TRBJ2-5, with TRBD1 identical over 9 bases. The CDR3 covers 12 residues. V dropped 9 bases and J dropped 9; count of bases not matched to a gene: 8. The germline V gene encodes CDR1 SNHLY and CDR2 FYNNEI. CDR3 DNA: TGTGCCAGTCACAGGGGGCAGCGTGCCCAGTACTTC. Protein: CASHRGQRAQYF.

Regarding this clone: Other DNA sequences in this specimen translate into the identical CDR3. The V and J genes are TRBV5-1 and TRBJ1-4; TRBD1 agrees at 12 bases. With 3 bases clipped from V and 8 bases from J, the junction kept 2 bases outside the gene matches. Germline CDR1 and CDR2: SGHRS and YFSETQ. The CDR3 totals 14 residues. CDR3 sequence (DNA): TGCGCCAGCAGCTCCGGGACAGGGGGCGAAAAACTGTTTTTT. It is translated as CASSSGTGGEKLFF.

The rearrangement uses TRBV19 and TRBJ1-4; 8 bases line up with TRBD1. The CDR3 is 15 amino acids. From germline, CDR1 is LNHDA and CDR2 SQIVND (reference sequence). Trimming took 6 bases from V and 8 from J; bases not matched to a gene: 11. The CDR3 coding sequence is TGTGCCAGTAGCTCTTCGGACAGGGTGAACGAAAAACTGTTTTTT. This codes for CASSSSDRVNEKLFF.

This clone was picked up one time. The V and J genes are TRBV2 and TRBJ1-5; tentatively, D is TRBD1 (5 bases). The CDR3 sequence is 15 residues long. V was shortened by 3 bases and J by 2 bases, with 11 bases between the two germline ends. The V gene's germline CDR1 is SNHLY and CDR2 FYNNEI. In nucleotides, the CDR3 is TGTGCCAGCAGTGAGGACATCCTCGGCAATCAGCCCCAGCATTTT. Amino acid sequence: CASSEDILGNQPQHF.

The chain links TRBV20-1 to TRBJ2-7; weak D call: TRBD2 (5 bases). The germline V gene has CDR1 DFQATT and CDR2 SNEGSKA (reference sequence). This CDR3 comprises 11 residues. CDR3 nucleotides: TGCGGAACCGGGGAGTTCTACGAGCAGTACTTC. It specifies CGTGEFYEQYF.

This sequence joins TRBV29-1 and TRBJ2-6; 7 positions match TRBD1. This CDR3 region has 13 residues. Germline values: CDR1 SQVTM, CDR2 ANQGSEA. After removal of 8 bases from V and 2 bases from J, the junction contained 3 bases not matched to a gene. This CDR3 is CSTGQAGANVLTF. For the CDR3, the DNA is TGCAGCACCGGACAGGCTGGGGCCAACGTCCTGACTTTC.

V is TRBV11-2 and J is TRBJ2-7; the match to TRBD1 covers 10 bases. This CDR3 has 16 residues. CDR1 and CDR2 (germline): SGHAT, FQNNGV. V trimming: 7 bases; J trimming: 5 bases; junction bases outside the gene matches: 14. The CDR3 here is CASTLGTGQGSHEQYF. In DNA, the CDR3 is TGTGCCAGCACCCTTGGTACGGGACAGGGGTCCCACGAGCAGTACTTC.

A few counts support this clone. The genes are TRBV24-1 and TRBJ2-3; TRBD2 matches at 14 bases. With V trimmed by 4 bases and J by 5 bases, 1 base remained unmatched. The CDR3 totals 15 residues. Germline V lookup: CDR1 KGHDR, CDR2 SFDVKD. Here the CDR3 reads CATSEGTSGGDTQYF. The DNA for the CDR3 is TGTGCCACCAGTGAAGGGACTAGCGGGGGAGATACGCAGTATTTT.

The chain uses TRBV19 and TRBJ2-5; 7 bases fit TRBD2. The trim removed 6 bases at V and 5 bases at J, leaving 12 bases unmatched. This CDR3 is built from 15 residues. Germline V CDR1 and CDR2: LNHDA, SQIVND (reference sequence). The CDR3: CASSLTGRVRETQYF. Here the CDR3 DNA reads TGTGCCAGTAGCCTGACGGGGAGGGTTCGGGAGACCCAGTACTTC.

The chain joins TRBV7-6 to TRBJ2-1; D may be TRBD2 (7 bases). The CDR3 contains 16 residues. V lost 5 bases to trimming and J lost 8 bases, with 22 bases between them. In germline, CDR1 is SGHVS, CDR2 FNYEAQ. The CDR3 here is CASSLQSGGASYEQFF. CDR3 in DNA: TGTGCCAGCAGCCTCCAAAGTGGGGGGGCCAGTTATGAGCAGTTCTTC.

This rearrangement joins TRBV9 to TRBJ1-4; possibly TRBD1 for D (5 bases). Trimming cost V 5 bases and J 6 bases, with 14 bases left between them. Looked up from germline, CDR1 is SGDLS and CDR2 is YYNGEE. The CDR3 is 14 amino acids. In nucleotides, the CDR3 is TGTGCCAGCAGTCCCGGGGGGGGATATGAAAAACTGTTTTTT. Its translation: CASSPGGGYEKLFF. Looking up the rest from reference TRBV9 and TRBJ1-4 gives the full variable domain: DSGVTQTPKHLITATGQRVTLRCSPRSGDLSVYWYQQSLDQGLQFLIQYYNGEERAKGNILERFSAQQFPDLHSELNLSSLELGDSALYFCASSPGGGYEKLFFGSGTQLSVL.

In nucleotides, the CDR3 is TGCGCCAGCAGCCAATTACCTAGCGGGGTGGGCAAAAACATTCAGTACTTC. It is translated as CASSQLPSGVGKNIQYF. J is TRBJ2-4 and V is TRBV4-1; TRBD2 matches 9 bases. The CDR3 length is 17 residues. Germline V CDR1 and CDR2: MGHRA, YSYEKL. After removal of 2 bases from V and 3 bases from J, the junction contained 8 bases not matched to a gene.

This chain links TRBV5-4 with TRBJ2-7, with 9 nucleotides matching TRBD1. Germline V gene data show CDR1 as SGHNT and CDR2 as YYREEE (reference sequence). Trimming cost V 4 bases and J 2 bases; bases outside gene matches: 7. The CDR3 totals 15 residues. The CDR3 nucleotides read TGTGCCAGCAGCCCCGGGACAGGGACTACCTACGAGCAGTACTTC. It translates to CASSPGTGTTYEQYF.